This T cell receptor (beta chain) was sequenced in a study of brain T cells in children with intractable seizures. The CDR3 sequence is 16 residues long. J was trimmed by 5 bases and V by 3 bases; bases with no gene match: 7. Germline V lookup: CDR1 KGHSY, CDR2 FQNENV. Sequencing was limited to surgery cases with top T cell transcript signatures in brain tissue. In the case of this clone: What it binds is unknown.

The study's findings and limits: Pre- and post-surgery blood differed in depth, so pre-surgery absences may be undersampling.

Data came from immunoSEQ multiplex PCR; TCRdb stores just in-frame clones and leaves some out. The repertoire has 50,000 to 75,000 clones, approximately 95% of them found once; the top ten carry roughly 0.38%. V is TRBV16 and J is TRBJ1-6, with TRBD1 identical over 7 bases. The TCR was taken from a boy under two years old with focal cortical dysplasia and intractable seizures. This material consisted of peripheral blood, taken at surgery. CDR3 region: CASSQNRGMNNSPLHF. The CDR3 region has the DNA TGTGCCAGCAGCCAGAACAGGGGAATGAATAATTCACCCCTCCACTTT.